This TCR beta chain was captured in a study of T cells in Graves' hyperthyroidism and ophthalmopathy. This clonotype was observed a few times. RNA transcripts were the template for amplifying TCR beta CDR3 regions. The HTBI primer set was used in a first-round RT-PCR of the TCR CDR3. Each CDR3 protein is one row after TCRdb ran MiXCR on the multiplex PCR reads. The table lists hundreds of thousands of distinct CDR3 sequences, more than 30% of them singletons. The CDR3 consists of 17 residues. V lost 5 bases and J lost 0; bases outside the gene matches: 8. The chain carries TRBV12-3 or TRBV12-4 and TRBJ1-5, with 9 bases matching TRBD1. The sequenced sample consisted of blood. The TCR was taken from a man younger than 35 with Graves' hyperthyroidism. Written as DNA, the CDR3 is TGTGCCAGCAGTGAGGGGACAGGGCCTTATAGCAATCAGCCCCAGCATTTT. Translation: CASSEGTGPYSNQPQHF.